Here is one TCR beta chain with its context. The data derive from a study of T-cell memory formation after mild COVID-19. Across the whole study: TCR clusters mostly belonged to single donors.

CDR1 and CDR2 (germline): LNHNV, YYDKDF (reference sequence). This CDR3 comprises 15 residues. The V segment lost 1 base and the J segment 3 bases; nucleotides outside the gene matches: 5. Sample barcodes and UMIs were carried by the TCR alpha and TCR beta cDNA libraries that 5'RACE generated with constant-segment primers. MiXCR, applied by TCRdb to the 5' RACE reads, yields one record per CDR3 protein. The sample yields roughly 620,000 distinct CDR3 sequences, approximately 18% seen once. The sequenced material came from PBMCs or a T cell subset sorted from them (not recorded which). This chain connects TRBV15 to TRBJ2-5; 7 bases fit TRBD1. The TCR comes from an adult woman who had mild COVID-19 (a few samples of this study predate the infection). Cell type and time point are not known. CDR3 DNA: TGTGCCACCAGCAGAGCTTCCGGGACAGAAGAGACCCAGTACTTC. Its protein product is CATSRASGTEETQYF. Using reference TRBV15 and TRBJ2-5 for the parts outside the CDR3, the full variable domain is DAMVIQNPRYQVTQFGKPVTLSCSQTLNHNVMYWYQQKSSQAPKLLFHYYDKDFNNEADTPDNFQSRRPNTSFCFLDIRSPGLGDTAMYLCATSRASGTEETQYFGPGTRLLVL.